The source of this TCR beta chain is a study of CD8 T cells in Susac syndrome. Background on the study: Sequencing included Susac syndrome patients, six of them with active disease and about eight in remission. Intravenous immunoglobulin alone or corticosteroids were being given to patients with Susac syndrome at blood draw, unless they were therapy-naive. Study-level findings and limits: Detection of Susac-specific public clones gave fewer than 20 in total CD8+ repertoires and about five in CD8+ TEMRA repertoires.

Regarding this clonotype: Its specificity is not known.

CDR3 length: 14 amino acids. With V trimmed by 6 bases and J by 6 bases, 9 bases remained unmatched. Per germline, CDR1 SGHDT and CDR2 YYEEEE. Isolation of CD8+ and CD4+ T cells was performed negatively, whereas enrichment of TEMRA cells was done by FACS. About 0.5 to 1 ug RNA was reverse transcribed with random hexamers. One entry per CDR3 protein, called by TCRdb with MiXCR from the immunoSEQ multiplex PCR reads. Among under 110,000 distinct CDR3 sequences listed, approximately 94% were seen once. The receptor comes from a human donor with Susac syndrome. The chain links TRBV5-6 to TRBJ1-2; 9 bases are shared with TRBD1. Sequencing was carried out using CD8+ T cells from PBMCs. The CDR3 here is CASTLQQGANGYTF. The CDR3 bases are TGTGCCAGCACCTTACAACAGGGGGCGAATGGCTACACCTTC.